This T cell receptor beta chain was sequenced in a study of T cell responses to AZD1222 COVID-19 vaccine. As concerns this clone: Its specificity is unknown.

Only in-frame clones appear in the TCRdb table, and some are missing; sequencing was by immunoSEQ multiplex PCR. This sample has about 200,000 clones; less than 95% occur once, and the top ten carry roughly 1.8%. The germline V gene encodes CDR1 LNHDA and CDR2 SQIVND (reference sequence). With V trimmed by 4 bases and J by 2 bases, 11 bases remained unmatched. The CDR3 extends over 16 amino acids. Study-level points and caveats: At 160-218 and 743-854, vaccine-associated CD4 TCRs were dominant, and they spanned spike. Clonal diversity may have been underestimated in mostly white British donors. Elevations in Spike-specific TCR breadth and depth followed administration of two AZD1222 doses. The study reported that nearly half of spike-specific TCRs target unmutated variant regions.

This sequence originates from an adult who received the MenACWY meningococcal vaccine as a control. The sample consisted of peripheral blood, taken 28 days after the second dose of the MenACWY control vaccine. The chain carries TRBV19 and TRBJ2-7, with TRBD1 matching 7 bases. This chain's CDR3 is CASSKGNFQGAYEQYF. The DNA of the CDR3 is TGTGCCAGTAGTAAAGGGAATTTCCAGGGGGCCTACGAGCAGTACTTC.